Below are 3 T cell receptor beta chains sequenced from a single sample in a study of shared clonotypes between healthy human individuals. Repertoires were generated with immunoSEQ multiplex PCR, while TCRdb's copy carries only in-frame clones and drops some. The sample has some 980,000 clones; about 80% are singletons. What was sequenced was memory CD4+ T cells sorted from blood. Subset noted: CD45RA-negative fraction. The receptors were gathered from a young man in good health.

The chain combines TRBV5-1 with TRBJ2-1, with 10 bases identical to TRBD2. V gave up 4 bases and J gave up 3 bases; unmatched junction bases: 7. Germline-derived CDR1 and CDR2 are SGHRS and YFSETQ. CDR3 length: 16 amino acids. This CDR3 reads CASSPGTSDNYNEQFF. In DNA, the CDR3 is TGCGCCAGCAGCCCAGGGACTAGCGACAACTACAATGAGCAGTTCTTC.

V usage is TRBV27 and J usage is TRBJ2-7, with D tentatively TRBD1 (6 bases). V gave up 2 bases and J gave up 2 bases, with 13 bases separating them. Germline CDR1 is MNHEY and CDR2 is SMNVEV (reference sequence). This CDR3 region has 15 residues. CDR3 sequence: CASSLGQGFPYEQYF. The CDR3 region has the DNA TGTGCCAGCAGTTTAGGGCAGGGGTTCCCCTACGAGCAGTACTTC.

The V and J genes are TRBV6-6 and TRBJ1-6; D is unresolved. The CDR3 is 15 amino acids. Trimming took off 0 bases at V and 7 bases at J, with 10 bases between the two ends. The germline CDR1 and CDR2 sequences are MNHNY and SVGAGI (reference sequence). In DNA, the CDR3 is TGTGCCAGCAGTTACTCGAGGCGGAGCAATTCACCCCTCCACTTT. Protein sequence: CASSYSRRSNSPLHF.